This T cell receptor beta chain was profiled in a study of PD-1 blockade in mismatch repair-deficient tumors. Produced via immunoSEQ multiplex PCR; TCRdb's table is partial and in-frame only. The sample carries 80,000 to 100,000 clones, over 70% recorded once. Mismatch repair deficiency was confirmed in all patients, by PCR or immunohistochemistry. TCR sequencing covered three patients who responded to pembrolizumab. The CDR3 has 15 residues. CDR1 MNHEY and CDR2 SMNVEV come from the germline V gene (reference sequence). V lost 7 bases to trimming and J lost 1 base, with 16 bases between them. This clonotype originated in an adult with mismatch repair-deficient cancer. The specimen comprised peripheral blood, sampled 12 weeks after starting pembrolizumab. The chain uses TRBV27 and TRBJ1-1, with D possibly matching TRBD1 (5 bases). Here the CDR3 reads CASIRAGAGNTEAFF. The CDR3 DNA is TGTGCCAGCATCAGGGCAGGTGCAGGGAACACTGAAGCTTTCTTT.